Listed below are T cell receptor beta chains from one sample, sequenced in a study of T cells in localized non-small cell lung cancer. The table came from immunoSEQ multiplex PCR; TCRdb's copy has only in-frame clones and leaves some out. The sample has tens of thousands of clones, about 90% seen once; the top ten hold 4% to 4.5%. Sequenced material: peripheral blood, taken before any cancer treatment. These receptors were obtained from a woman aged 40 to 75 with stage I lung adenocarcinoma. CDR3s include the opening cysteine and the closing phenylalanine or tryptophan. Each record gives: clone size, D gene, J gene, V gene, CDR3 DNA, CDR3 protein. A D gene is named only where the DNA matches it firmly. Clone size appears in some rows only: once, few, many, or a class for an expanded clone.

>NA|NA|TRBJ1-1|TRBV7-8
TGTGCCAGCAGCGCACCGGGATCTATGAACACTGAAGCTTTCTTT
CASSAPGSMNTEAFF
>NA|TRBD1|TRBJ1-1|TRBV6-1
TGTGCCAGCGGGAAGGACAGGCTGAACACTGAAGCTTTCTTT
CASGKDRLNTEAFF
>once|TRBD2|TRBJ2-3|TRBV5-1
TGCGCCAGCAGGCAGAGCGGGGGGGCCGGGAATACGCAGTATTTT
CASRQSGGAGNTQYF
>NA|NA|TRBJ2-5|TRBV27
TGTGCCAGCAGTGTTGAGACAGGACGCGACCAAGAGACCCAGTACTTC
CASSVETGRDQETQYF
>NA|NA|TRBJ2-2|TRBV15
TGTGCCACCAGCAGAGTTGGGGGGGAGCTGTTTTTT
CATSRVGGELFF
>NA|NA|TRBJ2-3|TRBV6-6
TGTGCCAGCTGTATGGCGGAGATTTTGGCTACGCAGTATTTT
CASCMAEILATQYF
>NA|NA|TRBJ1-6|TRBV4-3
TGCGCCAGCAGCCAAGTATCAAGATTACTCTCCTATAATTCACCCCTCCACTTT
CASSQVSRLLSYNSPLHF
>NA|NA|TRBJ2-1|TRBV29-1
TGCAGCGTACCTACAGGGAGCTCCTACAATGAGCAGTTCTTC
CSVPTGSSYNEQFF
>NA|TRBD2|TRBJ2-1|TRBV12-5
TGTGCTAGTGGTTTGACTAGCGGGGGTGGAAATTTCAAATACAATGAGCAGTTCTTC
CASGLTSGGGNFKYNEQFF
>NA|NA|TRBJ1-5|TRBV7-2
TGCGCCAGCAGCCCCGATCCAAATAGCAATCAGCCCCAGCATTTT
CASSPDPNSNQPQHF
>NA|NA|TRBJ1-4|TRBV19
TGTGCCAGTAGTAGAACGAGCGGCGGGAGGTATGAAAAACTGTTTTTT
CASSRTSGGRYEKLFF
>NA|TRBD1|TRBJ2-1|TRBV5-1
TGCGCCAGCAGATTTACGGGACAGGGGTACAATGAGCAGTTCTTC
CASRFTGQGYNEQFF
>once|TRBD2|TRBJ2-3|TRBV6-5
TGTGCCAGCAGCCCCAGCGGGGGGGCTGGAGATACGCAGTATTTT
CASSPSGGAGDTQYF
>NA|NA|TRBJ1-2|TRBV5-6
TGTGCCAGCAGCCTTCGTGGAGTGAGTGGCTACACCTTC
CASSLRGVSGYTF
>NA|TRBD2|TRBJ2-3|TRBV7-2
TGTGCCAGCAGCTCTAGGACTAGCGGGGTGGTAGATACGCAGTATTTT
CASSSRTSGVVDTQYF
>NA|TRBD2|TRBJ2-3|TRBV12-5
TGTGCTAGTGGTTTGGGGGTACTAGCGGGGATTGCAGATACGCAGTATTTT
CASGLGVLAGIADTQYF
>NA|NA|TRBJ1-3|TRBV5-1
TGCGCCAGCAGCTTGGGGTCGGGGGGATTCTCTGGAAACACCATATATTTT
CASSLGSGGFSGNTIYF